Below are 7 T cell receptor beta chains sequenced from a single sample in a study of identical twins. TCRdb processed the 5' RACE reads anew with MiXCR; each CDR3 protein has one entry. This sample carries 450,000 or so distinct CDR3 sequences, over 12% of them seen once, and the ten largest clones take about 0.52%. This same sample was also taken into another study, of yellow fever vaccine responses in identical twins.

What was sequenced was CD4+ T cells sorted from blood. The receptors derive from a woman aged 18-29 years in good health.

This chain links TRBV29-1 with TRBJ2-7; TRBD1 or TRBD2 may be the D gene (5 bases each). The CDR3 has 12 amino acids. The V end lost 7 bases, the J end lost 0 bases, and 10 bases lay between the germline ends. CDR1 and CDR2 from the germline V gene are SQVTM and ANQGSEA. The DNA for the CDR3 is TGCAGCGCTCGGGACGTCTCCTACGAGCAGTACTTC. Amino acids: CSARDVSYEQYF.

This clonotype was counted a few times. The CDR3 sequence: CASSPMVRAADTQYF. The CDR3 DNA reads as TGTGCCAGCTCACCGATGGTACGGGCAGCCGATACGCAGTATTTT. V and J are TRBV18 and TRBJ2-3, with D unclear. The CDR3 runs 15 residues. Trimming removed 3 bases at V and 6 bases at J, with 16 bases between. In germline, CDR1 is KGHSH, CDR2 LQKENI.

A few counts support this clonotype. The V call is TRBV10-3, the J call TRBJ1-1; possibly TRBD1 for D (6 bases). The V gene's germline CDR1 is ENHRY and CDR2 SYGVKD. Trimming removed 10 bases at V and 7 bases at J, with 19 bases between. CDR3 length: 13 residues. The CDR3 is CATRSGAGGEAFF. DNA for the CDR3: TGTGCCACCCGATCGGGGGCGGGGGGTGAAGCTTTCTTT.

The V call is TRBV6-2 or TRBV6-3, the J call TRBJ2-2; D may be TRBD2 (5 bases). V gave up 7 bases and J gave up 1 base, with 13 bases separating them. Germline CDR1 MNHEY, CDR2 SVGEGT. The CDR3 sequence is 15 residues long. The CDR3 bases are TGTGCCAGCATTTCCGCCGGGAAGAACACCGGGGAGCTGTTTTTT. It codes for CASISAGKNTGELFF.

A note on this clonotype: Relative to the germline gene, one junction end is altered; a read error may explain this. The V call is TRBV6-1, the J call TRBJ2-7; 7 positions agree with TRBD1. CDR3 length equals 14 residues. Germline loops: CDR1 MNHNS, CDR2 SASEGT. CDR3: CASTRRQGWDEQYF. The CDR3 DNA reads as TGTGCAAGCACCCGGCGACAGGGCTGGGACGAGCAGTACTTC.

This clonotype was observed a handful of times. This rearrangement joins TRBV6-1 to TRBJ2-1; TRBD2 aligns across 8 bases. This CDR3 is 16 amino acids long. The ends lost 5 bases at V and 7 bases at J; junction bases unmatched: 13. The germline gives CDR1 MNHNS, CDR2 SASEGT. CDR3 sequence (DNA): TGTGCCAGCAGTCGGGAGCGGGAGATACTTAGAAATGAGCAGTTCTTC. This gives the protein CASSREREILRNEQFF.

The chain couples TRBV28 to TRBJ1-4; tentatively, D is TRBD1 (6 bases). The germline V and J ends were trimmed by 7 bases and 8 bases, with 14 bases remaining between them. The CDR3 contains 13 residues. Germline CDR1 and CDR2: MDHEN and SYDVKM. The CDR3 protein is CASKGGRGEKLFF. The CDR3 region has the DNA TGTGCCAGCAAGGGGGGGAGAGGAGAAAAACTGTTTTTT.